The rows below give T cell receptor beta chains drawn from one sample of a study of T cell repertoires in cytomegalovirus infection. TCRdb independently ran MiXCR on the reads; one entry per CDR3 protein. The sample has approximately 500,000 distinct CDR3 sequences; roughly 29% are singletons. Sequenced sample: PBMCs. The receptors stem from a human donor in good health (CMV status not recorded). Some clones in this sample may be carry-over from other donors' samples. CDR3s include the opening cysteine and the closing phenylalanine or tryptophan. D genes are given only for firm matches. Clone size appears in some rows only: once, few, many, or a class for an expanded clone.

clone_size	j_call	d_call	v_call	cdr3_aa	cdr3_nt
.	TRBJ2-2	TRBD2	TRBV7-9	CASSPGTSGPTGELFF	TGTGCCAGCAGCCCCGGGACTAGCGGACCGACCGGGGAGCTGTTTTTT
few	TRBJ2-7	TRBD2	TRBV18	CASSPGGSGRAHEQYF	TGTGCCAGCTCACCAGGAGGAAGCGGGAGGGCCCACGAGCAGTACTTC
few	TRBJ2-3	TRBD2	TRBV5-4	CASSLEAGETDTQYF	TGTGCCAGCAGCTTGGAAGCGGGAGAGACAGATACGCAGTATTTT
.	TRBJ1-2	.	TRBV12-3/TRBV12-4	CASMSGRYYGYTF	TGTGCCAGCATGTCCGGCAGGTACTATGGCTACACCTTC
.	TRBJ1-3	TRBD1	TRBV7-2	CASSWTGTNTIYF	TGTGCCAGCAGCTGGACAGGGACTAACACCATATATTTT
few	TRBJ1-1	.	TRBV7-6	CASSPSRRVEGDTEAFF	TGTGCCAGCAGCCCAAGCCGGAGGGTCGAGGGGGACACTGAAGCTTTCTTT
.	TRBJ2-5	TRBD2	TRBV7-6	CASSSNIAGGGETQYF	TGTGCCAGCAGCTCAAATATAGCGGGAGGAGGAGAGACCCAGTACTTC
.	TRBJ2-3	TRBD2	TRBV6-1	CASKLAGGRTDTQYF	TGTGCCAGCAAGCTAGCGGGAGGGAGGACAGATACGCAGTATTTT
few	TRBJ2-7	.	TRBV11-2	CASSSLTDGRDSRSYEQYF	TGTGCCAGCAGCTCTCTAACAGATGGCCGGGACTCCCGAAGCTACGAGCAGTACTTC
many	TRBJ1-2	.	TRBV4-1	CASSQGGGLSSGYTF	TGCGCCAGCAGCCAAGGTGGGGGGCTCTCTTCGGGCTACACCTTC
few	TRBJ2-2	.	TRBV6-2/TRBV6-3	CASSYAPGPLTGELFF	TGTGCCAGCAGTTACGCGCCGGGACCCCTTACCGGGGAGCTGTTTTTT
.	TRBJ2-7	.	TRBV20-1	CSARDWTGEQLYEQYF	TGCAGTGCTAGAGATTGGACGGGGGAGCAATTATACGAGCAGTACTTC
.	TRBJ2-2	TRBD2	TRBV10-3	CAITPTSPGELFF	TGTGCCATCACCCCGACTAGCCCCGGGGAGCTGTTTTTT
.	TRBJ1-2	.	TRBV28	CASSLAQTEYGYTF	TGTGCCAGCAGCCTGGCTCAGACGGAGTATGGCTACACCTTC
many	TRBJ2-7	.	TRBV7-2	CASSQSQGRSYEQYF	TGTGCCAGCAGCCAGAGCCAGGGTAGATCCTACGAGCAGTACTTC
few	TRBJ1-2	.	TRBV7-3	CASSFSVERRGYGYTF	TGTGCCAGCAGCTTCTCCGTCGAAAGGAGGGGCTATGGCTACACCTTC
many	TRBJ2-1	TRBD2	TRBV7-2	CASSLAPGGEQFF	TGTGCCAGCAGCTTAGCGCCGGGAGGGGAGCAGTTCTTC
many	TRBJ2-2	TRBD2	TRBV7-2	CASSLVVGRANTGELFF	TGTGCCAGCAGCTTAGTTGTAGGGAGGGCGAACACCGGGGAGCTGTTTTTT
.	TRBJ2-1	.	TRBV20-1	CRPPGPKDDEQFF	TGCAGGCCCCCGGGACCTAAGGACGATGAGCAGTTCTTC
many	TRBJ1-1	TRBD1	TRBV7-2	CASSGGTGGVEAFF	TGTGCCAGCAGCGGGGGGACAGGGGGCGTTGAAGCTTTCTTT
once	TRBJ2-5	TRBD1	TRBV7-6	CASSLDGTGGQETQYF	TGTGCTAGCAGCTTAGATGGGACAGGGGGACAAGAGACCCAGTACTTC
many	TRBJ2-1	TRBD2	TRBV7-2	CASSLALRAGAGFEQFF	TGTGCCAGCAGCTTAGCCCTTAGGGCGGGAGCGGGGTTTGAGCAGTTCTTC
.	TRBJ2-1	.	TRBV2	CASSQLLDNEQFF	TGTGCCAGCAGCCAACTACTGGACAATGAGCAGTTCTTC
few	TRBJ1-5	.	TRBV28	CASSSSPGVDSNQPQHF	TGTGCCAGCAGTTCATCCCCAGGGGTAGATAGCAATCAGCCCCAGCATTTT
.	TRBJ2-1	TRBD1	TRBV7-9	CASSATRTGRVTYNEQFF	TGTGCCAGCAGCGCAACCCGGACAGGGAGAGTTACCTACAATGAGCAGTTCTTC
many	TRBJ2-1	TRBD2	TRBV28	CASSFQLAGGNEQFF	TGTGCCAGCAGTTTTCAGCTCGCGGGGGGGAATGAGCAGTTCTTC